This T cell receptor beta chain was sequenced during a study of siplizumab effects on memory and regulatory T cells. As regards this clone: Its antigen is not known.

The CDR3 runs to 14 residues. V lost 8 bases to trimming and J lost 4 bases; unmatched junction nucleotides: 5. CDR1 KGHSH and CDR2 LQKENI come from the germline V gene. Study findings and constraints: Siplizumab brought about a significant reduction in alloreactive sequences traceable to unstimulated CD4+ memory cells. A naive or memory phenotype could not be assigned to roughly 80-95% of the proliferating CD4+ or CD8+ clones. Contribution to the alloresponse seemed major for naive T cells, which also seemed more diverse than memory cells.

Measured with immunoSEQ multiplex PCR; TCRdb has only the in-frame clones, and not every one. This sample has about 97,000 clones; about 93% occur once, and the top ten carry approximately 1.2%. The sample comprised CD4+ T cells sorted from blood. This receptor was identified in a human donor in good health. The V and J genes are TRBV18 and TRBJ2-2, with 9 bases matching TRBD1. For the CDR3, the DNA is TGTGCCAGCAGGGGGACAGGGTCCACCGGGGAGCTGTTTTTT. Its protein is CASRGTGSTGELFF.